This TCR beta chain was retrieved from a study of cytomegalovirus exposure and HLA in healthy donors. Trimming shortened V by 3 bases and J by 0 bases, and 5 bases separated the two germline ends. Germline V gives CDR1 MRHNA, CDR2 SNTAGT. This CDR3 comprises 13 residues. Both 60 Vbeta primers and 13 Jbeta primers went into the PCR. Libraries were prepared by immunoSEQ multiplex PCR; TCRdb keeps only in-frame clonotypes and omits some of them. Among about 160,000 clones listed, 77% were seen once. Study results and caveats: According to an earlier analysis, most TCR beta V segments yielded productive rearrangements about 90% or about 30% of the time.

On this clone: Its matching antigen is unknown.

Sequenced input: PBMCs. This chain connects TRBV6-4 to TRBJ1-1; D is unclear. This receptor was obtained from a woman under 40 in good health and CMV-seronegative. The CDR3 loop reads CASSEEVNTEAFF. In DNA form, the CDR3 reads TGTGCCAGCAGTGAGGAGGTGAACACTGAAGCTTTCTTT.